This T cell receptor (beta chain) came from a study of cytomegalovirus exposure and HLA in healthy donors. Study as a whole: Early on, a data release was issued that held roughly 80 million unique TCRs from HLA-typed donors. Ancestry clustering placed 70% to 90% of around 400 genotyped donors in the Caucasian-associated cluster.

Findings of the study overall: TCR beta V- and J-gene trimming, according to a later analysis, was linked to a missense DCLRE1C variant. Sequencing likely generated an artifact that appeared as a cluster of highly shared sequence variants.

The PCR employed 60 Vbeta primers together with 13 Jbeta primers. Here immunoSEQ multiplex PCR was the method, and the copy in TCRdb shows in-frame clones only, minus some. Of 100,000 or so clones in the sample, roughly 15% are singletons; the top ten hold more than 0.8%. With 0 bases removed from V and 0 bases from J, the gap between germline ends came to 9 bases. CDR3 length: 17 residues. CDR1 is LNHNV, CDR2 YYDKDF, per germline (reference sequence). Regarding this clone: The antigen remains undetermined.

Sequencing was done on a sample of PBMCs. This clonotype was obtained from a female donor in good health and CMV-seronegative. This rearrangement joins TRBV15 to TRBJ2-6; D possibly corresponds to TRBD2 (6 bases). The CDR3 reads CATSRDREISGANVLTF. The CDR3, as DNA: TGTGCCACCAGCAGAGATCGGGAGATCTCTGGGGCCAACGTCCTGACTTTC.